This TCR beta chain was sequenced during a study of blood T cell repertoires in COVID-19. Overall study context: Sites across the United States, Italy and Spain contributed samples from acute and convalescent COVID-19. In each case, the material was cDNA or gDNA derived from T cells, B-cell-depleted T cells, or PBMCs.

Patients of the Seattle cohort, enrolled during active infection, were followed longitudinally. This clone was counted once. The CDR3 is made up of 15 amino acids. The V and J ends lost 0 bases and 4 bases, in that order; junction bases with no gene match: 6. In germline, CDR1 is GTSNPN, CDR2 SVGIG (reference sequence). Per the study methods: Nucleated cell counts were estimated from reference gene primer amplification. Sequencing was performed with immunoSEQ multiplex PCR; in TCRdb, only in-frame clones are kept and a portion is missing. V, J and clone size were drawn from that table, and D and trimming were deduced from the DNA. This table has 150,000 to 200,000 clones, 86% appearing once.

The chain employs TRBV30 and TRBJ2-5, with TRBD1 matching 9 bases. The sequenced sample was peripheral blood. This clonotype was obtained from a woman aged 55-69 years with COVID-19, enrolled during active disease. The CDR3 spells CAWSVRRGQGETQYF. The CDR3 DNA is TGTGCCTGGAGTGTACGACGGGGACAGGGAGAGACCCAGTACTTC.